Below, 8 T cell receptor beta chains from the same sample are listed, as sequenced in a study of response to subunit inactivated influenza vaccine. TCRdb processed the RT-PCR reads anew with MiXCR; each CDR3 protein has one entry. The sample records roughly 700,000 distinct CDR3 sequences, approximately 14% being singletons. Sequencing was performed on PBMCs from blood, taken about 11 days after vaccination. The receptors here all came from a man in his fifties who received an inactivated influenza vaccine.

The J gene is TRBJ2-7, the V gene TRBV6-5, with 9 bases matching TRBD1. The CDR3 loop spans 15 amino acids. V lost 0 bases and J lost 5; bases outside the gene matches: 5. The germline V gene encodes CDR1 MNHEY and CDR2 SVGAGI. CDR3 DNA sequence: TGTGCCAGCAGTTACTCGAACAGGGGGCAAAACGAGCAGTACTTC. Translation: CASSYSNRGQNEQYF.

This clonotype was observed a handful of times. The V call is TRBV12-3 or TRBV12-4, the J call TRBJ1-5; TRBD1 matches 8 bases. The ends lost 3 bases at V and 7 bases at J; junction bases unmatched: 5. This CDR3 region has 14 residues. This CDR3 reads CASSFGQGRQPQHF. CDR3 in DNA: TGTGCCAGCAGTTTTGGACAGGGTAGACAGCCCCAGCATTTT.

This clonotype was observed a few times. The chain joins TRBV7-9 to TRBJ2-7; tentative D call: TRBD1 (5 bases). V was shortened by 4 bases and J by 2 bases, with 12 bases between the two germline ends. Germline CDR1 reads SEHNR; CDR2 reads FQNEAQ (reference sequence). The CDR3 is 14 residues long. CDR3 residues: CASSSLLGAYEQYF. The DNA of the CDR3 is TGTGCCAGCAGCTCCCTATTAGGGGCCTACGAGCAGTACTTC.

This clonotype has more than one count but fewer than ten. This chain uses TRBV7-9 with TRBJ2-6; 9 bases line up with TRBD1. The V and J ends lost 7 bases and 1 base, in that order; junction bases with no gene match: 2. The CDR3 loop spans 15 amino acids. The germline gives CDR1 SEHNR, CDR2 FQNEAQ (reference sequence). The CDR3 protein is CASIQGASGANVLTF. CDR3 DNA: TGTGCCAGCATACAGGGGGCTTCTGGGGCCAACGTCCTGACTTTC.

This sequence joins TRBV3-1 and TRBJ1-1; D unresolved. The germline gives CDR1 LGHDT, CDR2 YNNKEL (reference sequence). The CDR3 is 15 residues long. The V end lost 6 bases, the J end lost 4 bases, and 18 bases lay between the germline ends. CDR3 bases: TGTGCCAGCAGAAGGTTTGGGTTCGAGGGCACTGAAGCTTTCTTT. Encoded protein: CASRRFGFEGTEAFF.

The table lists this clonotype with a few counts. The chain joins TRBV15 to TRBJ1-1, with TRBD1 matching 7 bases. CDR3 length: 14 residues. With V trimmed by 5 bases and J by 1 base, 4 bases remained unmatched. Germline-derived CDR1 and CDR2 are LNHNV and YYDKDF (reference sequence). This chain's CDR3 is CATSRGQANTEAFF. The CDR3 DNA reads TGTGCCACCAGCCGAGGACAGGCGAACACTGAAGCTTTCTTT.

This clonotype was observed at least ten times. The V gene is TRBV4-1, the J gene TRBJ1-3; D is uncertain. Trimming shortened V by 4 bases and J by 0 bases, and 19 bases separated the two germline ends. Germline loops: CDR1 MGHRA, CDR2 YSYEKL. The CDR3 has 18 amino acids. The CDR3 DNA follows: TGCGCCAGCAGCCCCTCCCACCTTCTTCGGCTCTCTGGAAACACCATATATTTT. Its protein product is CASSPSHLLRLSGNTIYF.

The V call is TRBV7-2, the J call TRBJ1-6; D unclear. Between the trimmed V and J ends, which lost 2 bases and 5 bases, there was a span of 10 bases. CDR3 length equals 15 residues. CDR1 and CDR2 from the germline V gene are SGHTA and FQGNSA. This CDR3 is CASSLMAEDNSPLHF. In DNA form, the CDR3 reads TGTGCCAGCAGCTTAATGGCCGAGGATAATTCACCCCTCCACTTT.